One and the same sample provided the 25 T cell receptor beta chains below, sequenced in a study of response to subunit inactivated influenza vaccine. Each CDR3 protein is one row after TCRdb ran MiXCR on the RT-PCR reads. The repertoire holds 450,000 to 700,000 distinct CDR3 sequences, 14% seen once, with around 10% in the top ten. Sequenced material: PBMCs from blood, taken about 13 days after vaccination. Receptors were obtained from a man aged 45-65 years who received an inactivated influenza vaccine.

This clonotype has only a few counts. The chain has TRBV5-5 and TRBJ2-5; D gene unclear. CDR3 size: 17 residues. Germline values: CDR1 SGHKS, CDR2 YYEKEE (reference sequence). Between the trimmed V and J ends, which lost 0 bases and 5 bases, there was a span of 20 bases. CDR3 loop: CASSLAPGLHTPETQYF. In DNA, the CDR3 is TGTGCCAGCAGCTTGGCCCCCGGCCTCCACACGCCCGAGACCCAGTACTTC. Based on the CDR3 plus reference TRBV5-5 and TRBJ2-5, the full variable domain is DAGVTQSPTHLIKTRGQQVTLRCSPISGHKSVSWYQQVLGQGPQFIFQYYEKEERGRGNFPDRFSARQFPNYSSELNVNALLLGDSALYLCASSLAPGLHTPETQYFGPGTRLLVL.

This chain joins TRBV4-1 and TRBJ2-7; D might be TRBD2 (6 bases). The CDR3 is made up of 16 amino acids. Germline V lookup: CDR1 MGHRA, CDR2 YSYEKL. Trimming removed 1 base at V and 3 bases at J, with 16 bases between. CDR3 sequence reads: CASSQGSGVSFYEQYF. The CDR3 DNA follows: TGCGCCAGCAGCCAAGGTTCGGGGGTATCCTTCTACGAGCAGTACTTC.

CDR3 sequence: CASTSGDGTDTQYF. DNA for the CDR3: TGTGCCAGCACCTCCGGCGACGGCACAGATACGCAGTATTTT. This rearrangement joins TRBV3-1 to TRBJ2-3, with unresolved D. Between the trimmed V and J ends, which lost 7 bases and 1 base, there was a span of 12 bases. The CDR3 is 14 residues long. The germline V gene has CDR1 LGHDT and CDR2 YNNKEL (reference sequence).

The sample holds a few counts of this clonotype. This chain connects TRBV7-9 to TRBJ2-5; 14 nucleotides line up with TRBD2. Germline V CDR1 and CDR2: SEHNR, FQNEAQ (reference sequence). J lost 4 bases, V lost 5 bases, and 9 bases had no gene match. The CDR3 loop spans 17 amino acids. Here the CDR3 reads CASSLSGTSGSRETQYF. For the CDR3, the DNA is TGTGCCAGCAGCCTAAGTGGGACTAGCGGGAGTCGAGAGACCCAGTACTTC. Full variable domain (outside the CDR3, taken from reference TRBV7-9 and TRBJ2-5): DTGVSQNPRHKITKRGQNVTFRCDPISEHNRLYWYRQTLGQGPEFLTYFQNEAQLEKSRLLSDRFSAERPKGSFSTLEIQRTEQGDSAMYLCASSLSGTSGSRETQYFGPGTRLLVL.

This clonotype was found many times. The CDR3 loop is CASSEEPGVRTEAFF. CDR3 nucleotides: TGTGCCAGCAGTGAGGAGCCAGGGGTAAGGACTGAAGCTTTCTTT. This rearrangement joins TRBV12-3 or TRBV12-4 to TRBJ1-1, with a weak D call TRBD1 (6 bases). This CDR3 spans 15 amino acids. The germline V and J ends were trimmed by 5 bases and 5 bases, with 18 bases remaining between them.

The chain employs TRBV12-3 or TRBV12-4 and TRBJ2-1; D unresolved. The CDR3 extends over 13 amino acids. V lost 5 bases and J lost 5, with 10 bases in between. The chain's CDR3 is CASSTALNNEQFF. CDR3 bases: TGTGCCAGCAGTACCGCGCTAAACAATGAGCAGTTCTTC.

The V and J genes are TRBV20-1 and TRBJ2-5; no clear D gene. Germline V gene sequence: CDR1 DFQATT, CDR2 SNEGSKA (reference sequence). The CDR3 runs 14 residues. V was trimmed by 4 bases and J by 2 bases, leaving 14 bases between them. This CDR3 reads CSATSERHQETQYF. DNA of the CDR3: TGCAGTGCTACAAGCGAACGGCATCAAGAGACCCAGTACTTC.

The CDR3, as DNA: TGTGCCAGCAGTGACCCTAGGACAGGGGCCACCGGGGAGCTGTTTTTT. Translation gives CASSDPRTGATGELFF. The chain carries TRBV6-1 and TRBJ2-2; 9 bases are a match to TRBD1. This CDR3 is 16 amino acids long. With V trimmed by 3 bases and J by 4 bases, 6 bases remained unmatched. From germline, CDR1 is MNHNS and CDR2 SASEGT.

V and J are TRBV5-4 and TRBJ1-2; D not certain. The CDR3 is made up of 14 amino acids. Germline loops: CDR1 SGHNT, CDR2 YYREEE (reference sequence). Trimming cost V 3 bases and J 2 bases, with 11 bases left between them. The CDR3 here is CASSSSVTNYGYTF. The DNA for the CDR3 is TGTGCCAGCAGCTCATCGGTTACGAACTATGGCTACACCTTC.

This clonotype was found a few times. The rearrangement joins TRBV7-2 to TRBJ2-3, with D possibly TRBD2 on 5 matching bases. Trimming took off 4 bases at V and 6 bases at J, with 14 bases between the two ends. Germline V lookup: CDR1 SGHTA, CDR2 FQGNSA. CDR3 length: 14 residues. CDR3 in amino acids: CASSSGPRGDTQYF. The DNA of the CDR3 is TGTGCCAGCAGCTCTGGACCGCGAGGGGATACGCAGTATTTT.

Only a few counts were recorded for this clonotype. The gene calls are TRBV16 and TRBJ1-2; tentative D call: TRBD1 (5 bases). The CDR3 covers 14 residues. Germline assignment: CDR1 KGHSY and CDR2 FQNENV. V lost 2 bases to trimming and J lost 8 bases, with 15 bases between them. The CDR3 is CASSQLTTGGGYTF. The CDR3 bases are TGTGCCAGCAGCCAACTCACAACAGGTGGAGGCTACACCTTC.

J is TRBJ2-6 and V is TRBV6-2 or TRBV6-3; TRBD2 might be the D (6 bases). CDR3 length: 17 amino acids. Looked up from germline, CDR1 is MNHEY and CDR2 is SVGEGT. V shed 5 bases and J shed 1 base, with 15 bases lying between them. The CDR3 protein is CASSPGTDNSGANVLTF. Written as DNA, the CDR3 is TGTGCCAGCAGTCCCGGGACTGATAATTCTGGGGCCAACGTCCTGACTTTC.

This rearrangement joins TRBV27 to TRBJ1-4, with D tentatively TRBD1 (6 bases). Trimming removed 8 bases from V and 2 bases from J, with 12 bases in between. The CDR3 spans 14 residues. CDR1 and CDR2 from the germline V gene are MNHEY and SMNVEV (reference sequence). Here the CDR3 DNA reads TGTGCCAGCGGGGGCGACAGCACTAATGAAAAACTGTTTTTT. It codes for CASGGDSTNEKLFF.

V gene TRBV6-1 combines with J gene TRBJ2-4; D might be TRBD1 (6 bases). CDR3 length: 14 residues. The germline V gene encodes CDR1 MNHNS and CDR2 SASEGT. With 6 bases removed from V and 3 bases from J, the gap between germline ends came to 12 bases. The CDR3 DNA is TGTGCCAGCAGAAGGACAGCCAACAAAAACATTCAGTACTTC. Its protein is CASRRTANKNIQYF.

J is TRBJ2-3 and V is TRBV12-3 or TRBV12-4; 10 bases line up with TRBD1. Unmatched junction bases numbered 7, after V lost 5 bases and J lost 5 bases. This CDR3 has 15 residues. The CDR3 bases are TGTGCCAGCAGTAGACAGGGGGCGTCAGGAGATACGCAGTATTTT. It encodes CASSRQGASGDTQYF.

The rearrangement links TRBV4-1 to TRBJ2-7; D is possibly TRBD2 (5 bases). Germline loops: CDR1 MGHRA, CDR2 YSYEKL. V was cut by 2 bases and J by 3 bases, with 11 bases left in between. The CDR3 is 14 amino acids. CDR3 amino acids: CASSQRTHVYEQYF. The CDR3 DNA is TGCGCCAGCAGCCAACGGACTCACGTCTACGAGCAGTACTTC.

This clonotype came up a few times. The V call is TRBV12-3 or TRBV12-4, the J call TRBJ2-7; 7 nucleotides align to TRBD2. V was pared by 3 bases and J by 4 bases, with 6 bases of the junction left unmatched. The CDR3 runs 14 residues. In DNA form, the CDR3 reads TGTGCCAGCAGTTTTCGGGGGGAGGGGTACGAGCAGTACTTC. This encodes CASSFRGEGYEQYF.

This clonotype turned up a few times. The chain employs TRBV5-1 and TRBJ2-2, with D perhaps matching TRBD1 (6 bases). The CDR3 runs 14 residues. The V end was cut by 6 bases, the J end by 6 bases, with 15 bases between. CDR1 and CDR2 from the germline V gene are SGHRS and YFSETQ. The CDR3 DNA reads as TGCGCCAGCACCACGGGACACGAGGCCGGGGAGCTGTTTTTT. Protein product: CASTTGHEAGELFF. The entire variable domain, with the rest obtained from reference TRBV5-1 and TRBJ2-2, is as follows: KAGVTQTPRYLIKTRGQQVTLSCSPISGHRSVSWYQQTPGQGLQFLFEYFSETQRNKGNFPGRFSGRQFSNSRSEMNVSTLELGDSALYLCASTTGHEAGELFFGEGSRLTVL.

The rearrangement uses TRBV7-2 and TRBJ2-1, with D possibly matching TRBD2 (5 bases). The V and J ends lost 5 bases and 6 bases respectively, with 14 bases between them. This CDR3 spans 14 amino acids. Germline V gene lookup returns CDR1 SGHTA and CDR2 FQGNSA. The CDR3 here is CASSPFSGINEQFF. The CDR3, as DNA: TGTGCCAGCAGCCCATTCAGCGGTATCAATGAGCAGTTCTTC.

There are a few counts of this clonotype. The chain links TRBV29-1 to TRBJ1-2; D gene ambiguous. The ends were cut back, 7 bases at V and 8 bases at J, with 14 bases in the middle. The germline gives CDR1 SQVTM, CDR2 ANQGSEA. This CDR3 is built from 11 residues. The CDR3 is CSAPWMEGYTF. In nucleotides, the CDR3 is TGCAGCGCCCCGTGGATGGAGGGCTACACCTTC. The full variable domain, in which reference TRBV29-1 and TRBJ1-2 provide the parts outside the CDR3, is SAVISQKPSRDICQRGTSLTIQCQVDSQVTMMFWYRQQPGQSLTLIATANQGSEATYESGFVIDKFPISRPNLTFSTLTVSNMSPEDSSIYLCSAPWMEGYTFGSGTRLTVV.

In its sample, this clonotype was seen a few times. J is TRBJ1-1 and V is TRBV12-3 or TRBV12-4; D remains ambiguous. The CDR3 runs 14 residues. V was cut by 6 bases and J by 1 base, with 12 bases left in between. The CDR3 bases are TGTGCCAGCAGGCCCTGGACGGAGAACACTGAAGCTTTCTTT. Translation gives CASRPWTENTEAFF.

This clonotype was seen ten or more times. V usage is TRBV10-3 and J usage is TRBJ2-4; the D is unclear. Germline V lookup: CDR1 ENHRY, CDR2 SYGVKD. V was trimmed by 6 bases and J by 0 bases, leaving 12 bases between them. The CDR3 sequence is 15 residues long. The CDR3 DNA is TGTGCCATCAGCGACCCTTCACTAGCCAAAAACATTCAGTACTTC. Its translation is CAISDPSLAKNIQYF.

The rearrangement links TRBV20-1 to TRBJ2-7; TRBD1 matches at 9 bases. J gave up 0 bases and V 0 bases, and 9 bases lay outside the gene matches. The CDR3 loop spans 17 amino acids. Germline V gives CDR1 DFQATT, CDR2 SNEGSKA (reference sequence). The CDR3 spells CSARDPGQGFISYEQYF. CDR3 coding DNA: TGCAGTGCTAGAGATCCGGGACAGGGTTTTATCTCCTACGAGCAGTACTTC.

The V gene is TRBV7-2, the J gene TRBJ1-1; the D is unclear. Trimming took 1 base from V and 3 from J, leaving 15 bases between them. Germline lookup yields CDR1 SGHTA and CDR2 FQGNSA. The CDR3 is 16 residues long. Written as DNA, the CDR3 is TGTGCCAGCAGCTTAGTTACAAGTGGGGTATACACTGAAGCTTTCTTT. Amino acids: CASSLVTSGVYTEAFF.

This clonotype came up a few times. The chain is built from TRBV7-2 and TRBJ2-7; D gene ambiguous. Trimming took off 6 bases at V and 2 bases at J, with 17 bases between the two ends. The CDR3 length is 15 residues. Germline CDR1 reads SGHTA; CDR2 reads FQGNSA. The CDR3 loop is CASSSGRQSTYEQYF. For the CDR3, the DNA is TGTGCCAGCAGTTCGGGCAGGCAATCCACCTACGAGCAGTACTTC.